The next 9 T cell receptor beta chains were all read from a single sample in a study of T cell responses to AZD1222 COVID-19 vaccine. Generated by immunoSEQ multiplex PCR, the TCRdb table keeps only in-frame clones and is missing some. Of 120,000 to 150,000 clones listed, roughly 87% are singletons. The sequencing here drew on peripheral blood, taken 28 days after the second AZD1222 dose. Receptor source: an adult who received the AZD1222 COVID-19 vaccine.

This clone appeared once. The CDR3 DNA is TGTGCCAGCAGCCTACTAGCGGATATACCCTACGAGCAGTACTTC. Translating it yields CASSLLADIPYEQYF. The chain carries TRBV27 and TRBJ2-7; 8 bases fit TRBD2. This CDR3 region has 15 residues. Germline CDR1 and CDR2: MNHEY and SMNVEV (reference sequence). J was trimmed by 2 bases and V by 6 bases; bases with no gene match: 9.

The V call is TRBV9, the J call TRBJ2-7, with 9 positions matching TRBD2. In germline, CDR1 is SGDLS, CDR2 YYNGEE. V was pared by 2 bases and J by 6 bases, with 6 bases of the junction left unmatched. The CDR3 extends over 14 amino acids. The CDR3 DNA reads TGTGCCAGCAGCGTGGTTGGAGCGGGAGGCGAGCAGTACTTC. Its protein is CASSVVGAGGEQYF.

This clone was recorded only once. The chain recombines TRBV21-1 with TRBJ1-5; TRBD1, the table's D call, was not compared with the DNA. TRBV21-1 is annotated as a pseudogene. This CDR3 has 16 residues. In DNA, the CDR3 is TGTGCCAGCAGCCCGAGGGGGTGTCCCCACAATCAGCCCCAGCATTTT. Translation gives CASSPRGCPHNQPQHF.

The V gene is TRBV27, the J gene TRBJ2-6; unclear D gene. Trimming removed 2 bases from V and 0 bases from J, with 11 bases in between. Germline V gene data show CDR1 as MNHEY and CDR2 as SMNVEV (reference sequence). This CDR3 spans 17 amino acids. The CDR3 DNA is TGTGCCAGCAGTTTAGGTCGGCCAGTCTCTGGGGCCAACGTCCTGACTTTC. This translates into CASSLGRPVSGANVLTF.

CDR3 protein: CASSQDGIAGSDTQYF. CDR3 bases: TGTGCCAGCAGCCAAGATGGTATAGCGGGATCAGATACGCAGTATTTT. The V and J genes are TRBV3-1 (or the pseudogene TRBV3-2) and TRBJ2-3, with 8 nucleotides matching TRBD2. CDR1 is LGHDT and CDR2 is YNNKEL in the germline V gene (reference sequence). Trimming took 0 bases from V and 4 from J; bases not matched to a gene: 6. This CDR3 has 16 amino acids.

The chain combines TRBV7-3 with TRBJ2-3; possible D gene TRBD2, 6 bases. The CDR3 totals 15 residues. The V gene lost 5 bases and the J gene lost 0 bases, with 12 bases spanning the gap. The germline CDR1 and CDR2 sequences are SGHTA and FQGTGA. The CDR3: CASSIGTSSTDTQYF. CDR3 DNA sequence: TGTGCCAGCAGCATCGGGACTTCTAGCACAGATACGCAGTATTTT.

The chain joins TRBV6-5 to TRBJ2-2, with D perhaps TRBD1 (6 bases). The CDR3 runs 15 residues. Germline CDR1 and CDR2: MNHEY and SVGAGI. V dropped 11 bases and J dropped 7 bases, with 23 bases sitting between them. The CDR3 region is CASSSQQGRIGELFF. The CDR3 region has the DNA TGTGCCTCCTCAAGCCAACAGGGAAGGATCGGGGAGCTGTTTTTT.

V is TRBV5-4 and J is TRBJ2-1; 7 bases match TRBD2. CDR3 length equals 14 residues. The V gene end was trimmed by 0 bases and the J gene end by 4 bases; junction bases not matched to a gene: 1. Germline assignment: CDR1 SGHNT and CDR2 YYREEE (reference sequence). CDR3 DNA: TGTGCCAGCAGCTTGGGGGGACTATACAATGAGCAGTTCTTC. Protein: CASSLGGLYNEQFF.

The V gene is TRBV7-8, the J gene TRBJ2-7; 8 bases agree with TRBD2. CDR3 length: 15 residues. Germline CDR1 and CDR2: SGHVS and FQNEAQ. The V segment lost 6 bases and the J segment 2 bases; nucleotides outside the gene matches: 9. The CDR3 coding sequence is TGTGCCAGCAGTAAAAGCGGGGGTGGACCCTACGAGCAGTACTTC. The encoded protein is CASSKSGGGPYEQYF.